The T cell receptor beta chain described here comes from a study of cytomegalovirus exposure and HLA in healthy donors. Study-level background: Among the roughly 380 donors who were genotyped, approximately 76% fell in the genetic ancestry cluster that is associated with self-reported Caucasian donors.

This PCR relied on a set of 60 Vbeta primers and 13 Jbeta primers. Clones were read by immunoSEQ multiplex PCR, and TCRdb kept only the in-frame ones, dropping some. This repertoire shows about 210,000 clones, over 75% found once; its top ten account for about 2%. The CDR3 contains 15 residues. Trimming took 4 bases from V and 5 from J; bases not matched to a gene: 7. Germline V lookup: CDR1 SGHDT, CDR2 YYEEEE. This TCR derives from a male donor in good health and CMV-seronegative. Material: PBMCs. This sequence joins TRBV5-6 and TRBJ2-3, with TRBD2 identical over 10 bases. CDR3 loop: CASSLLAGEVDTQYF. The CDR3 DNA sequence: TGTGCCAGCAGCCTCCTAGCGGGAGAGGTAGATACGCAGTATTTT.